Presented here are 8 T cell receptor beta chains from one specimen sequenced in a study of neurological immune-mediated disorders. Time point reported: longitudinal time-point 3. TCRdb processed the 5' RACE reads anew with MiXCR; each CDR3 protein has one entry. The sample yields fewer than 50,000 distinct CDR3 sequences, over 9.5% seen once. Material for sequencing was PBMCs. These receptors were obtained from a male donor with HTLV-1-associated myelopathy (HAM/TSP).

This clonotype was seen ten or more times. The chain links TRBV2 to TRBJ2-3; 7 bases agree with TRBD2. CDR1 is SNHLY, CDR2 FYNNEI, per germline. With V trimmed by 7 bases and J by 4 bases, 11 bases remained unmatched. The CDR3 loop spans 15 amino acids. CDR3 region: CASNGGGVGPDTQYF. The CDR3, as DNA: TGTGCCAGCAACGGGGGAGGGGTGGGGCCAGATACGCAGTATTTT.

This clonotype was seen at least ten times. The CDR3 DNA reads TGTGCCAGCAGCCCTGGACAGGGAACCGAAAAACTGTTTTTT. Its protein is CASSPGQGTEKLFF. This sequence joins TRBV11-2 and TRBJ1-4, with 8 bases aligning to TRBD1. V gave up 5 bases and J gave up 8 bases; unmatched junction bases: 7. This CDR3 has 14 residues. CDR1 and CDR2 (germline): SGHAT, FQNNGV.

This clonotype turned up a few times. V and J are TRBV29-1 and TRBJ2-5, with a possible D match to TRBD1 (6 bases). The germline gives CDR1 SQVTM, CDR2 ANQGSEA. The length of the CDR3 is 12 residues. Trimming shortened V by 7 bases and J by 0 bases, and 9 bases separated the two germline ends. The CDR3 loop is CSGRDNQETQYF. CDR3 bases: TGCAGCGGCCGGGACAACCAAGAGACCCAGTACTTC. The variable domain in full, with the rest retrieved from reference TRBV29-1 and TRBJ2-5, is SAVISQKPSRDICQRGTSLTIQCQVDSQVTMMFWYRQQPGQSLTLIATANQGSEATYESGFVIDKFPISRPNLTFSTLTVSNMSPEDSSIYLCSGRDNQETQYFGPGTRLLVL.

This clonotype has ten or more counts. This CDR3 reads CASSLIQREGRDTQYF. The CDR3, as DNA: TGTGCCAGCAGCTTGATCCAGCGGGAGGGCAGGGATACGCAGTATTTT. The rearrangement uses TRBV12-3 or TRBV12-4 and TRBJ2-3; 10 positions agree with TRBD2. V shed 6 bases and J 6 bases; nucleotides not matched to a gene: 12. The CDR3 is 16 amino acids.

The count of this clonotype is one. In nucleotides, the CDR3 is TGTGCCAGCAGTTGCCGGGGCATCTCCTACAATGAGCAGTTCTTC. It codes for CASSCRGISYNEQFF. V gene TRBV6-5 combines with J gene TRBJ2-1; D tentatively fits TRBD1 or TRBD2 (5 bases each). Germline values: CDR1 MNHEY, CDR2 SVGAGI. The CDR3 runs 15 residues. Trimming left V 4 bases short and J 0 bases short, with 10 bases between.

This clonotype was found many times. This chain uses TRBV20-1 with TRBJ2-3, with 8 nucleotides matching TRBD2. Losses at the gene ends were 0 bases for V and 2 bases for J; bases not matched to a gene: 7. The CDR3 consists of 16 residues. CDR1 and CDR2 from the germline V gene are DFQATT and SNEGSKA (reference sequence). CDR3 nucleotide sequence: TGCAGTGCTAGAGATCACTCGCGGGGGGTCACAGATACGCAGTATTTT. Its translation is CSARDHSRGVTDTQYF.

This clonotype was recorded many times. The J gene is TRBJ1-5, the V gene TRBV14; the D is unclear. CDR3 length equals 13 residues. Germline assignment: CDR1 SGHDN and CDR2 FVKESK. The ends were cut back, 0 bases at V and 6 bases at J, with 6 bases in the middle. The CDR3 sequence: CASSQDDVQPQHF. The CDR3 DNA is TGTGCCAGCAGCCAAGACGACGTTCAGCCCCAGCATTTT.

This clonotype was detected many times. The genes are TRBV25-1 and TRBJ2-7, with unresolved D. The CDR3 loop spans 14 amino acids. The ends were cut back, 4 bases at V and 0 bases at J, with 10 bases in the middle. Germline V lookup: CDR1 MGHDK, CDR2 SYGVNS. This CDR3 is CASSASSDSYEQYF. In DNA, the CDR3 is TGTGCCAGCAGTGCTTCCAGCGACTCCTACGAGCAGTACTTC.